A single sample gave rise to the 9 T cell receptor beta chains below, sequenced in a study of siplizumab effects on memory and regulatory T cells. The data were produced by immunoSEQ multiplex PCR, yet TCRdb's version contains in-frame clones alone and is incomplete. The sample has about 120,000 clones, more than 90% seen once. Material for sequencing was CD4+ T cells sorted from blood. These receptors were collected from a human donor in good health.

The gene calls are TRBV19 and TRBJ1-1; 9 bases fit TRBD1. The germline V gene encodes CDR1 LNHDA and CDR2 SQIVND (reference sequence). There are 13 residues in the CDR3. Trimming removed 8 bases from V and 7 bases from J; junction bases left unmatched: 8. The CDR3 nucleotides read TGTGCCAGTGAGAGGGACAGGGCGGGTGAAGCTTTCTTT. Its protein product is CASERDRAGEAFF.

The rearrangement uses TRBV11-2 and TRBJ2-5; TRBD1 aligns across 8 bases. V shed 1 base and J 3 bases; nucleotides not matched to a gene: 10. The CDR3 sequence is 17 residues long. Germline-derived CDR1 and CDR2 are SGHAT and FQNNGV. The CDR3 here is CASSLGSPTGAKETQYF. The CDR3 DNA is TGTGCCAGCAGCTTAGGGTCCCCGACAGGGGCGAAAGAGACCCAGTACTTC.

The genes are TRBV11-2 and TRBJ2-7; unclear D gene. Per the germline V gene, CDR1 is SGHAT and CDR2 is FQNNGV. This CDR3 comprises 12 residues. Trimming removed 6 bases at V and 7 bases at J, with 13 bases between. CDR3 sequence reads: CASSQNLGEQYF. Written as DNA, the CDR3 is TGTGCCAGCAGTCAGAACTTGGGAGAGCAGTACTTC.

This clone was detected a few times. V and J are TRBV7-2 and TRBJ2-3; D unresolved. The CDR3 spans 14 residues. With 1 base removed from V and 5 bases from J, the gap between germline ends came to 10 bases. The germline gives CDR1 SGHTA, CDR2 FQGNSA. The CDR3, as DNA: TGTGCCAGCAGCTTAGGGCTAGATTTAGATACGCAGTATTTT. Translated, it gives CASSLGLDLDTQYF. Looking up the rest from reference TRBV7-2 and TRBJ2-3 gives the full variable domain: GAGVSQSPSNKVTEKGKDVELRCDPISGHTALYWYRQSLGQGLEFLIYFQGNSAPDKSGLPSDRFSAERTGGSVSTLTIQRTQQEDSAVYLCASSLGLDLDTQYFGPGTRLTVL.

The chain combines TRBV5-6 with TRBJ2-4, with D possibly TRBD1 on 6 matching bases. V lost 5 bases, J lost 6 bases, and 15 bases lay in between. Germline V CDR1 and CDR2: SGHDT, YYEEEE. The CDR3 extends over 14 amino acids. The CDR3 is CASSRQGSANIQYF. DNA for the CDR3: TGTGCCAGCAGTAGGCAGGGGAGTGCAAACATTCAGTACTTC. Full variable domain (outside the CDR3, taken from reference TRBV5-6 and TRBJ2-4): DAGVTQSPTHLIKTRGQQVTLRCSPKSGHDTVSWYQQALGQGPQFIFQYYEEEERQRGNFPDRFSGHQFPNYSSELNVNALLLGDSALYLCASSRQGSANIQYFGAGTRLSVL.

V usage is TRBV4-1 and J usage is TRBJ1-3; tentatively, D is TRBD1 (5 bases). The CDR3 spans 16 residues. Germline lookup yields CDR1 MGHRA and CDR2 YSYEKL. Trimming pared 3 bases from V and 3 bases from J, leaving 15 bases between. Here the CDR3 DNA reads TGCGCCAGCAGCCACCCCTTTGTGGGGCATGGAAACACCATATATTTT. Translated, it gives CASSHPFVGHGNTIYF.

The chain recombines TRBV5-1 with TRBJ1-2; 8 nucleotides align to TRBD1. This CDR3 contains 15 residues. Per germline, CDR1 SGHRS and CDR2 YFSETQ. With V trimmed by 4 bases and J by 4 bases, 9 bases remained unmatched. The CDR3: CASSLGGTGLYGYTF. CDR3 nucleotide sequence: TGCGCCAGCAGCCTGGGTGGGACAGGCCTCTATGGCTACACCTTC.

The rearrangement links TRBV7-3 to TRBJ2-1; possible D gene TRBD2, 5 bases. This CDR3 contains 16 residues. V lost 0 bases and J 5 bases, leaving 14 bases between the germline ends. Germline assignment: CDR1 SGHTA and CDR2 FQGTGA. This CDR3 is CASSLTAGVGNNEQFF. The DNA of the CDR3 is TGTGCCAGCAGCTTAACGGCCGGGGTCGGCAACAATGAGCAGTTCTTC.

V usage is TRBV6-1 and J usage is TRBJ1-6, with D unclear. This CDR3 contains 14 residues. Germline CDR1 reads MNHNS; CDR2 reads SASEGT. Between the trimmed V and J ends, which lost 6 bases and 10 bases, there was a span of 16 bases. The CDR3 is CASRRLGSGSPLHF. The CDR3 DNA reads as TGTGCCAGCAGGAGATTAGGTTCAGGATCACCCCTCCACTTT.